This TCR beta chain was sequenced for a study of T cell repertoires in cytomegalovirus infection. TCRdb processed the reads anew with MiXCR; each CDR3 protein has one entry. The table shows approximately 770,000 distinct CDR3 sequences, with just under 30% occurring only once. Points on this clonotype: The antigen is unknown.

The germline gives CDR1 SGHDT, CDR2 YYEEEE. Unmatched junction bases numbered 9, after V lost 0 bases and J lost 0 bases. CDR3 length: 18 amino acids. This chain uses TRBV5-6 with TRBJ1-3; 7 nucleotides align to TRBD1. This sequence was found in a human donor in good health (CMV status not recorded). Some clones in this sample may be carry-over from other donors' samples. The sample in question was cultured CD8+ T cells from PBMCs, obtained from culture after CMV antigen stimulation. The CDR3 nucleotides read TGTGCCAGCAGCTTGGGGACAGGCCTTAGGGGCTCTGGAAACACCATATATTTT. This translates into CASSLGTGLRGSGNTIYF.